This record covers a single T cell receptor beta chain. The table lists this clone with a few counts. Its antigen has not been determined. Base qualities are missing; no much larger clone stands one base away. This sample also contains other DNA sequences that code for the same CDR3. The immunoSEQ Assay, a bias-controlled multiplex PCR, was used to amplify TCRbeta CDR3 regions from genomic DNA. The published analysis was carried out like this. Within the assay, amplification of reference gene primers was used to estimate how many nucleated cells each sample contained. To quantify the absolute abundance of each unique TCRbeta CDR3 rearrangement, sequence reads were collapsed and filtered. Productive Simpson clonality was computed per sample as the square root of Simpson's diversity index over productive rearrangements. Held by TCRdb, this immuneACCESS table contains in-frame sequences only and omits some clones. Under half of the omission traces to an unresolved V gene where checked; the cause of the rest is unknown. V, J and clone size are taken as reported in that table, and D and trimming were inferred from the DNA itself. Across this sample there are some 70,000 clones, with more than 85% seen only once. The top ten clonotypes cover roughly 14% of the sample.

The data are from a study of blood T cell repertoires in COVID-19 (dated by TCRdb to about 2020). Study-wide context: Collaborator samples came from the United States, Italy and Spain and covered acute and convalescent phases of COVID-19. The prospective study material was composed of cDNA or gDNA derived from T cells, B-cell-depleted T cells, or PBMCs. The dataset comprised deeply sampled blood TCRbeta repertoires from subjects exposed to, actively infected with, or recovered from COVID-19. A freely available public database, intended as a resource for researchers studying the immune response to SARS-CoV-2, is where the repertoires were released. Samples were obtained from the ongoing ImmuneRACE study (first 160 participants) and from about 1,300 subjects provided by 6 global collaborators. The sample metadata nearly always contained a de-identified subject ID, COVID-19 status, age in years and sex. Where available, HLA class I and class II types were obtained from metadata supplied by the sample provider rather than from assay-based typing. Overall results and qualifications from the work: The quantity of clinical and demographic metadata differed by source and by participant and was supplied without curation.

Collaborating institutions collected whole blood in K2EDTA tubes following their own protocols. For TCRbeta analysis, collaborators shipped samples as frozen whole blood, isolated PBMCs, or DNA extracted from either of those sample types. Looking up the germline V gene yields CDR1 KGHSH and CDR2 LQKENI. V was cut back by 3 bases and J by 1 base, leaving a gap of 6 bases between them. The CDR3 contains 13 residues, cysteine and phenylalanine counted. Kept here is only the CDR3 DNA, which spans 39 bases and is read in frame from base 1. Sequencing was carried out using peripheral blood. This chain joins TRBV18 to TRBJ1-1; a weak D assignment points to TRBD1 (5 bases agree). This sequence originates from a human donor with active COVID-19. The donor label of this sample is uncertain. The sequence in DNA is TGTGCCAGCTCACCGGACAAGAACACTGAAGCTTTCTTT. This sequence encodes CASSPDKNTEAFF.